Below, one TCR beta chain is given with its context. This clonotype was recorded many times. No antigen is known for it. No base quality values were provided; no much bigger clone lies one nucleotide off. TCR beta CDR3 regions were amplified from RNA transcripts. For the first round of RT-PCR on the TCR CDR3, the HTBI primer set was used together with the Qiagen OneStep RT-PCR kit. The libraries were constructed in a second round of multiplex PCR and then size-selected and purified. The libraries were sequenced on an Illumina HiSeq2000 using paired-end 100 bp reads. Under the source paper's analysis protocol: Raw data were processed with SOAPnuke, discarding reads with adapters, uncalled bases, mean Phred below 15, or no exact constant-primer or identifier match. COPE v1.2.5 was used to merge the high-quality paired reads, and each unique nucleotide sequence was defined as a clonotype. MiTCR v1.1 was used to align the clonotypes against IMGT TRBV, TRBD and TRBJ reference segments. Only V-J combinations with frequency above 0.0001, covering about 99% of repertoires, were analysed. The TCS score was defined as the ratio of F50 (clonal expansion) to E x V (chaos), calculated using BLOSUM62-based TCRdist between CDR3 peptides within each V-J. Welch's t-statistics and random forest reduced roughly 540 V-J features to 13, which were used in a naive Bayes classifier (R e1071). The public reads were quality trimmed at Q25 with fastp and then assembled into clones with MiXCR by TCRdb, keeping productive beta chains. Here each entry gathers all rows of one CDR3 protein and keeps the most common genes and DNA. The V and J calls and clone size are TCRdb's, not the authors'. The sample has under 400,000 distinct CDR3 sequences on record, approximately 18% of them singletons. The ten largest clones capture roughly a sixth of the sample.

Ophthalmopathy patients had moderately to severely active disease, with a Clinical Activity Score of 3 or more, a NOSPECS grade of 4 or more, and a disease duration of less than 3 months. The study excluded patients with uncontrolled infections, other autoimmune diseases, pregnancy or lactation. Diagnoses relied on clinical symptoms, serum thyroxine and TRAb, thyroid ultrasound and orbital computed tomography. PBMCs were separated from over 9 ml of fresh peripheral blood using Ficoll-Paque density gradient centrifugation. Total RNA was extracted with Trizol reagent, and quality was checked on an Agilent 2100 Bioanalyzer. The sample comes from a study of T cells in Graves' hyperthyroidism and ophthalmopathy (dated by TCRdb to about 2019). For the study in its entirety: Peripheral blood was collected at initial diagnosis, before any treatment. After sampling, hyperthyroidism patients received methimazole starting at 30 mg daily, and ophthalmopathy patients received high-dose intravenous methylprednisolone. To identify TCR V-J signatures that set the groups apart, the researchers used a discovery cohort of 100 patients, made up of under 45 with Graves' ophthalmopathy and some 56 with stable Graves' hyperthyroidism. Thyroid tissue and blood T-cell repertoires from roughly six Graves' hyperthyroidism patients were also compared in the study. According to the paper, TCR Vbeta CDR3 sequencing was carried out on 135 peripheral blood samples, which came from more than 40 ophthalmopathy, roughly 75 hyperthyroidism and approximately 17 progressor patients. Whether ophthalmopathy could be predicted prospectively was tested in an independent validation cohort made up of about 18 hyperthyroidism patients plus 17 patients who later progressed to ophthalmopathy. The 100 or so discovery patients were randomly split 7:3 into training and test sets.

For CDR1 and CDR2, the germline V gene lists MDHEN and SYDVKM. V and J lose 8 bases and 0 bases, and a span of 11 bases separates them. Including cysteine and phenylalanine, the CDR3 has 14 amino acids. Left in the record is the CDR3 DNA by itself, 42 bases read in frame from the first base. General findings and caveats noted by the study authors: No statistical method was used to set the sample size in advance, and investigators knew the group allocation. Most expanded thyroid clonotypes (frequency above 0.001) were also detected in blood, suggesting blood repertoires may reflect thyroid immune responses. During validation, the model predicted progression to ophthalmopathy a median of around 7 months ahead of onset, with more than 55% sensitivity and 72.22% specificity. In cross-validation, a model built on a 13 V-J signature told ophthalmopathy apart from stable hyperthyroidism with 87.88% sensitivity and around 83% specificity, and in testing the same model reached 80%/75%.

Sequenced: blood. The source of this sequence is a woman between 40 and 50 years old with Graves' ophthalmopathy. Recombination connected TRBV28 to TRBJ1-3; tentative D gene TRBD1, with 6 bases matching. The nucleotide sequence reads as follows: TGTGCCAGCTGCGAACAGGGCTCTGGAAACACCATATATTTT. It encodes CASCEQGSGNTIYF.